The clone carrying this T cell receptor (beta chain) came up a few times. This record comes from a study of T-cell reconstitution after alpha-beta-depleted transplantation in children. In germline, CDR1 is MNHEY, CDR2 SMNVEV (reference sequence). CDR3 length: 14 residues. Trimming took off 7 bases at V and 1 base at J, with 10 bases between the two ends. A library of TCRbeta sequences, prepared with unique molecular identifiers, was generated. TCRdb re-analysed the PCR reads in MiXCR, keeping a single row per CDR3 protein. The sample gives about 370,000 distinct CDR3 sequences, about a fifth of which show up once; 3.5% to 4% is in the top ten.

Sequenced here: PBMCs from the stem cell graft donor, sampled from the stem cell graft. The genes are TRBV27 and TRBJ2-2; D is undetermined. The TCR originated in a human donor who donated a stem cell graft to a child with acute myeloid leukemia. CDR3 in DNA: TGTGCCAGCACTTGGGGATTGAACACCGGGGAGCTGTTTTTT. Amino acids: CASTWGLNTGELFF.